The 5 T cell receptor beta chains given below trace back to one sample, sequenced in a study of blood T cell repertoires in COVID-19. Libraries were prepared by immunoSEQ multiplex PCR; TCRdb keeps only in-frame clonotypes and omits some of them. The table records approximately 310,000 clones, over 75% of them present only once. The sequenced sample consisted of peripheral blood. The receptors here all came from a woman in her forties or fifties who had recovered from COVID-19.

This clone was recorded a few times. V and J are TRBV4-2 and TRBJ2-5, with a weak D call TRBD1 (5 bases). CDR3 length: 15 amino acids. Germline-derived CDR1 and CDR2 are LGHNA and YNFKEQ. V was trimmed by 0 bases and J by 2 bases, leaving 10 bases between them. CDR3 region: CASSQDRNRQETQYF. The CDR3, as DNA: TGTGCCAGCAGCCAAGATAGGAACAGGCAAGAGACCCAGTACTTC.

The chain carries TRBV28 and TRBJ2-3, with 8 bases that match TRBD1. The CDR3 is 18 residues long. The V and J ends lost 2 bases and 1 base, in that order; junction bases with no gene match: 11. The germline gives CDR1 MDHEN, CDR2 SYDVKM. CDR3 sequence: CASSLTRARGPRTDTQYF. CDR3 coding DNA: TGTGCCAGCAGTTTAACCCGGGCCAGGGGGCCCCGCACAGATACGCAGTATTTT.

The chain carries TRBV2 and TRBJ1-2, with 8 bases aligning to TRBD1. Looked up from germline, CDR1 is SNHLY and CDR2 is FYNNEI. The length of the CDR3 is 15 residues. V lost 6 bases to trimming and J lost 4 bases; unmatched junction nucleotides: 10. The CDR3 region has the DNA TGTGCCAGCAGCAGCCAGGGGGCGAGAACCTATGGCTACACCTTC. Translated, it gives CASSSQGARTYGYTF.

A few counts support this clone. The chain uses TRBV27 and TRBJ2-4, with TRBD2 matching 7 bases. Germline CDR1 is MNHEY and CDR2 is SMNVEV (reference sequence). The CDR3 is 13 residues long. V was pared by 0 bases and J by 9 bases, with 2 bases of the junction left unmatched. The CDR3 is CASSLSGEGIQYF. DNA of the CDR3: TGTGCCAGCAGTTTATCAGGGGAGGGCATTCAGTACTTC.

This sequence joins TRBV6-6 and TRBJ1-2, with D possibly being TRBD1 (5 bases). CDR1 is MNHNY, CDR2 SVGAGI, per germline (reference sequence). The CDR3 has 20 amino acids. Trimming cost V 5 bases and J 4 bases, with 32 bases left between them. DNA of the CDR3: TGTGCCAGCAGTCCTCCTGGGGCGGGGCGTCGAATGGGGAGCATCTATGGCTACACCTTC. It yields the protein CASSPPGAGRRMGSIYGYTF.